The 4 T cell receptor beta chains listed next were all sequenced from one sample in a study of T cell responses to AZD1222 COVID-19 vaccine. This table comes from immunoSEQ multiplex PCR, and its TCRdb copy is limited to in-frame clones, with some not included. Altogether roughly 99,000 clones are present, around 90% being singletons, with the ten largest covering less than 25%. Source: peripheral blood, taken on day 0 of AZD1222 vaccination. The origin of the receptors is an adult in good health.

The chain links TRBV19 to TRBJ1-5; TRBD1 agrees at 8 bases. Trimming removed 6 bases from V and 6 bases from J; junction bases left unmatched: 16. The CDR3 runs to 17 residues. Germline CDR1 LNHDA, CDR2 SQIVND (reference sequence). Here the CDR3 reads CASSDGRTGRTAQPQHF. The CDR3 region has the DNA TGTGCCAGTAGCGATGGCCGGACAGGGCGAACGGCTCAGCCCCAGCATTTT.

This chain joins TRBV25-1 and TRBJ2-7; the D is unclear. CDR3 length equals 13 residues. The V end lost 7 bases, the J end lost 2 bases, and 12 bases lay between the germline ends. The germline gives CDR1 MGHDK, CDR2 SYGVNS. Here the CDR3 DNA reads TGTGCCAGCAAAGGGTTATCTGCCTACGAGCAGTACTTC. Amino acids: CASKGLSAYEQYF.

The gene calls are TRBV6-2 or TRBV6-3 and TRBJ2-5, with D perhaps TRBD1 (5 bases). CDR1 MNHEY and CDR2 SVGEGT come from the germline V gene. CDR3 length: 14 amino acids. V shed 0 bases and J shed 1 base, with 6 bases lying between them. CDR3 region: CASSYSRVQETQYF. The CDR3 DNA reads as TGTGCCAGCAGTTACTCCAGGGTCCAAGAGACCCAGTACTTC.

The rearrangement joins TRBV3-1 (or the pseudogene TRBV3-2) to TRBJ1-1; D possibly corresponds to TRBD1 (6 bases). The CDR3 consists of 14 residues. Trimming took 1 base from V and 4 from J, leaving 10 bases between them. Looked up from germline, CDR1 is LGHDT and CDR2 is YNNKEL (reference sequence). In nucleotides, the CDR3 is TGTGCCAGCAGCCAAGCAAGGGGGGGCACTGAAGCTTTCTTT. Its translation: CASSQARGGTEAFF.